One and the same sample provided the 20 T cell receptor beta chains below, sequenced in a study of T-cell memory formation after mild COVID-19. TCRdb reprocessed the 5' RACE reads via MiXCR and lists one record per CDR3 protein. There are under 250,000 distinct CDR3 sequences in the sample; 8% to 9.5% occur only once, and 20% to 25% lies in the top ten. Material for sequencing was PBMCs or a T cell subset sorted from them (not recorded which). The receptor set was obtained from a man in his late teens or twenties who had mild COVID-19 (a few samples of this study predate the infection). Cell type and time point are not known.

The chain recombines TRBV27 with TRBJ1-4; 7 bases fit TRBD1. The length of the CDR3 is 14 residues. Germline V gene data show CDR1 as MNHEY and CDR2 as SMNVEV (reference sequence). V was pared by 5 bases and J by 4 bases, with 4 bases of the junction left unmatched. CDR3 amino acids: CASSIGTVNEKLFF. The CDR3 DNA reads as TGTGCCAGCAGTATAGGGACAGTTAATGAAAAACTGTTTTTT.

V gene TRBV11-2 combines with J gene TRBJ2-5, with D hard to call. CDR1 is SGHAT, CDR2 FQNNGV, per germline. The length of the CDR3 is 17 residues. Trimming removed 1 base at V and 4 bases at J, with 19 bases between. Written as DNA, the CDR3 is TGTGCCAGCAGCTTAGGGTTTCGGGCTAAGAAAGGAGAGACCCAGTACTTC. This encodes CASSLGFRAKKGETQYF.

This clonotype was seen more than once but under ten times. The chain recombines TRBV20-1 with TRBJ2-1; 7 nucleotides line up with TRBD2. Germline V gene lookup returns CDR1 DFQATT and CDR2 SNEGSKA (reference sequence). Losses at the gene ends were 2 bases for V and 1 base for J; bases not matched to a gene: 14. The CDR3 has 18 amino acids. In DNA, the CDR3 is TGCAGTGCTAGATTGGTTTTCGGCGGGGGTTTATCCTACAATGAGCAGTTCTTC. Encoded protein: CSARLVFGGGLSYNEQFF.

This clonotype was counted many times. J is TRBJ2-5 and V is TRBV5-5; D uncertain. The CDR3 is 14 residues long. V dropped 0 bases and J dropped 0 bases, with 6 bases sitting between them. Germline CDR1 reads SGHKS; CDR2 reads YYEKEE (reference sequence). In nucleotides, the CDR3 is TGTGCCAGCAGCTTGGAACGGCACCAAGAGACCCAGTACTTC. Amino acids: CASSLERHQETQYF. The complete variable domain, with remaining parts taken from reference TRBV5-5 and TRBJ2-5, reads DAGVTQSPTHLIKTRGQQVTLRCSPISGHKSVSWYQQVLGQGPQFIFQYYEKEERGRGNFPDRFSARQFPNYSSELNVNALLLGDSALYLCASSLERHQETQYFGPGTRLLVL.

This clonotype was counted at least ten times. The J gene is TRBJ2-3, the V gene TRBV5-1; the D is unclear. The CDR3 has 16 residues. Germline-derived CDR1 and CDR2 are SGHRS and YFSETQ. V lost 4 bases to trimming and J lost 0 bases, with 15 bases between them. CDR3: CASSPPDGASTDTQYF. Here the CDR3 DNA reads TGCGCCAGCAGCCCCCCGGACGGTGCTAGCACAGATACGCAGTATTTT.

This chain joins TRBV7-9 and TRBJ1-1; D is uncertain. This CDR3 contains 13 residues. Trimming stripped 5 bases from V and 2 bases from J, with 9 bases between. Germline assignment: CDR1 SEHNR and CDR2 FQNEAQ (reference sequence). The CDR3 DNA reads TGTGCCAGCAGCCTGGCCTTCAACACTGAAGCTTTCTTT. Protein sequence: CASSLAFNTEAFF.

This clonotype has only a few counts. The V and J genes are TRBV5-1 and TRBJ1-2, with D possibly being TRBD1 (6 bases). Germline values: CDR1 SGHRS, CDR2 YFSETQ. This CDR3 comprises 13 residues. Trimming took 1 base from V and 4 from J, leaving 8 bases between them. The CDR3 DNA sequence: TGCGCCAGCAGCTTGACAGGGTCCTATGGCTACACCTTC. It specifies CASSLTGSYGYTF.

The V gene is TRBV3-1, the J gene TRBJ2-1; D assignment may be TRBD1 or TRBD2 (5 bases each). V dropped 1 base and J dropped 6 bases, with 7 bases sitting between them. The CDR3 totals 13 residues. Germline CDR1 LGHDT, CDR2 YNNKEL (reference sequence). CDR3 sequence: CASSQGDLNEQFF. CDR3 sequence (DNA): TGTGCCAGCAGCCAAGGGGACCTCAATGAGCAGTTCTTC.

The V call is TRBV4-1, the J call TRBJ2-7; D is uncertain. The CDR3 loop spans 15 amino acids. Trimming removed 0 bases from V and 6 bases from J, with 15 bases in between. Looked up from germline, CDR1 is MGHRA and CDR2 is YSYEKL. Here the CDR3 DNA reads TGCGCCAGCAGCCAAGATCAGCTGGGTGGGCGCGAGCAGTACGTC. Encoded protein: CASSQDQLGGREQYV.

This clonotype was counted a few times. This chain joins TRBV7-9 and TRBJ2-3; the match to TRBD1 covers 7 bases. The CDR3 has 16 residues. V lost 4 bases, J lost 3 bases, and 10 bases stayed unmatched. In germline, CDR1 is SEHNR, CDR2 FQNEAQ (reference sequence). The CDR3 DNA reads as TGTGCCAGCAGCTCCAACCCTCCGGGACAGACAGATACGCAGTATTTT. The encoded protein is CASSSNPPGQTDTQYF. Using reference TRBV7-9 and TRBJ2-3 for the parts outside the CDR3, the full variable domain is DTGVSQNPRHKITKRGQNVTFRCDPISEHNRLYWYRQTLGQGPEFLTYFQNEAQLEKSRLLSDRFSAERPKGSFSTLEIQRTEQGDSAMYLCASSSNPPGQTDTQYFGPGTRLTVL.

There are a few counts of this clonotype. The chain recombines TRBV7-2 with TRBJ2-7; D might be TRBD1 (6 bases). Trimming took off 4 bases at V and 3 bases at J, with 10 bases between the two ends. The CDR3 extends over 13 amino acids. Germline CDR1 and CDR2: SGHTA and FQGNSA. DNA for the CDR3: TGTGCCAGCAGCTCAGGACAGTTCTACGAGCAGTACGTC. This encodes CASSSGQFYEQYV.

CDR3 DNA: TGTGCCAGCAGTTCCGCAGGGGCGGGCCGGAACGAGCAGTACTTC. This encodes CASSSAGAGRNEQYF. V gene TRBV6-6 combines with J gene TRBJ2-7; tentative D call: TRBD1 (6 bases). This CDR3 region has 15 residues. In germline, CDR1 is MNHNY, CDR2 SVGAGI (reference sequence). V dropped 4 bases and J dropped 5 bases, with 18 bases sitting between them.

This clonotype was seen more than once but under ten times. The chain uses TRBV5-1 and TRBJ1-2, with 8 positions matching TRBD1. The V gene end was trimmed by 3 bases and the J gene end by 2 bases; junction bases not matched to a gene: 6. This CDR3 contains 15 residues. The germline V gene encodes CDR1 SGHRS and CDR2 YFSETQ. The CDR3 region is CASSSRTGPNYGYTF. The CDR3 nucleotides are TGCGCCAGCAGCTCGAGGACAGGGCCGAACTATGGCTACACCTTC.

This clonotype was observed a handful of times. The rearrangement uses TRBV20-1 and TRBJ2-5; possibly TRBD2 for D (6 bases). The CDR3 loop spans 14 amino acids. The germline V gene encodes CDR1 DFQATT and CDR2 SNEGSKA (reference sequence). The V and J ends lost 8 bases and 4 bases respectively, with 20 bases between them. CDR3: CSPQEGANRETQYF. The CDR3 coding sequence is TGCAGTCCCCAGGAGGGCGCAAACCGAGAGACCCAGTACTTC.

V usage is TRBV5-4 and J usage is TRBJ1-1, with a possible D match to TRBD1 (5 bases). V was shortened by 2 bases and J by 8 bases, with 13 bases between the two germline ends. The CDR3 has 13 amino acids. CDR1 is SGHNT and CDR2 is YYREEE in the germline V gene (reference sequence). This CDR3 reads CASSLWTGREAFF. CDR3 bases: TGTGCCAGCAGCTTATGGACGGGACGGGAAGCTTTCTTT.

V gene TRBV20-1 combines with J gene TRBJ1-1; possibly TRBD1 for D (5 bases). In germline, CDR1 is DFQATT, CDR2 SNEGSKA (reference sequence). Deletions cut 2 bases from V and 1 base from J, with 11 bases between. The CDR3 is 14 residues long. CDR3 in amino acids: CSARKQGTNTEAFF. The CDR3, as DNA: TGCAGTGCTAGAAAGCAGGGAACGAACACTGAAGCTTTCTTT.

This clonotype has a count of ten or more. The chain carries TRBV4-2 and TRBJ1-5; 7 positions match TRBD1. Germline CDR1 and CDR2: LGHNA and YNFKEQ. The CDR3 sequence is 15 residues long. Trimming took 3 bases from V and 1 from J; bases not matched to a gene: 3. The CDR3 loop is CASSQWGQSNQPQHF. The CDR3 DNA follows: TGTGCCAGCAGCCAGTGGGGACAGAGCAATCAGCCCCAGCATTTT.

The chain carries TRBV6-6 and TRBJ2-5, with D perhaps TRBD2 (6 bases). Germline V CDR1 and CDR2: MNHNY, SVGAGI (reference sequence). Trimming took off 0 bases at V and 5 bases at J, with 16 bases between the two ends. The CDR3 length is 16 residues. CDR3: CASSYSGTQGGETQYF. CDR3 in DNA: TGTGCCAGCAGTTACTCCGGGACTCAAGGTGGGGAGACCCAGTACTTC.

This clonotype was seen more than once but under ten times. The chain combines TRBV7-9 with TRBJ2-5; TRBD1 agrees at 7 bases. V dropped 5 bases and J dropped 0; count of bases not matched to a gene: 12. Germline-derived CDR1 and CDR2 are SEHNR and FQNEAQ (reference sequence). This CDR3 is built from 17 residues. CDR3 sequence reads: CASSPDRAFGYQETQYF. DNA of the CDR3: TGTGCCAGCAGCCCCGACAGGGCCTTCGGGTACCAAGAGACCCAGTACTTC. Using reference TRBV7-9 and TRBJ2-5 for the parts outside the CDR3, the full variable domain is DTGVSQNPRHKITKRGQNVTFRCDPISEHNRLYWYRQTLGQGPEFLTYFQNEAQLEKSRLLSDRFSAERPKGSFSTLEIQRTEQGDSAMYLCASSPDRAFGYQETQYFGPGTRLLVL.

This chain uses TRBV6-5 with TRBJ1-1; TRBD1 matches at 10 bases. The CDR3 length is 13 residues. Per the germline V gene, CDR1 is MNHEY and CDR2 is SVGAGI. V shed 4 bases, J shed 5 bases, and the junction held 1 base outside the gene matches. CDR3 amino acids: CASSWDRGTEAFF. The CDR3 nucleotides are TGTGCCAGCAGTTGGGACAGGGGAACTGAAGCTTTCTTT.